The 4 T cell receptor beta chains given below trace back to one sample, sequenced in a study of beta chain features in type 1 diabetes. The entirety of the isolated RNA underwent reverse transcription, so expressed TCRB transcripts were sequenced. Repertoires were generated with immunoSEQ multiplex PCR, while TCRdb's copy carries only in-frame clones and drops some. The sample contains approximately 170,000 clones, approximately 9.9% of which appear only once. Source material: central memory CD4+ T cells from blood. These receptors came from a woman in her late teens or twenties in good health.

J is TRBJ1-1 and V is TRBV6-5; TRBD1 might be the D (5 bases). CDR1 is MNHEY, CDR2 SVGAGI, per germline. This CDR3 is 14 amino acids long. The ends were cut back, 6 bases at V and 2 bases at J, with 13 bases in the middle. The CDR3 DNA follows: TGTGCCAGCAGCACACCGACAGTTAACACTGAAGCTTTCTTT. The encoded protein is CASSTPTVNTEAFF.

The chain combines TRBV7-9 with TRBJ2-4; tentatively, D is TRBD2 (6 bases). V gave up 8 bases and J gave up 3 bases, with 17 bases separating them. The CDR3 length is 15 residues. Germline V CDR1 and CDR2: SEHNR, FQNEAQ (reference sequence). This CDR3 reads CASSTGTDYKNIQYF. Written as DNA, the CDR3 is TGTGCCAGCTCGACTGGGACGGACTACAAAAACATTCAGTACTTC.

The gene calls are TRBV5-1 and TRBJ2-1; perhaps TRBD2 as D (5 bases). This CDR3 has 12 amino acids. V lost 6 bases and J lost 4, with 8 bases in between. Germline CDR1 and CDR2: SGHRS and YFSETQ. In DNA, the CDR3 is TGCGCCAGCACACCGGGATACAATGAGCAGTTCTTC. Translation: CASTPGYNEQFF.

The J gene is TRBJ2-2, the V gene TRBV11-2; 12 bases fit TRBD2. V was pared by 10 bases and J by 4 bases, with 10 bases of the junction left unmatched. Per the germline V gene, CDR1 is SGHAT and CDR2 is FQNNGV. The CDR3 extends over 16 amino acids. The CDR3 sequence: CAITPPGLAGTGELFF. The CDR3 DNA reads as TGTGCCATTACCCCCCCGGGACTAGCGGGCACCGGGGAGCTGTTTTTT.